Listed below are T cell receptor beta chains from one sample, sequenced in a study of blood T cell repertoires in COVID-19. Measured with immunoSEQ multiplex PCR; TCRdb has only the in-frame clones, and not every one. The sample comprises approximately 190,000 clones, around 90% of which are singletons, and 0.53% rests with the top ten. Material for sequencing was peripheral blood. Source of these receptors: a man between 45 and 60 years old with acute or convalescent COVID-19. CDR3s include the opening cysteine and the closing phenylalanine or tryptophan. The order of the fields is clone size, V gene, J gene, D gene, CDR3 DNA, CDR3 protein. The D gene is left open where the match is weak. The listing skips clone size in some rows; elsewhere it reads once, few, many or a size class.

clone_size: few
v_call: TRBV4-1
j_call: TRBJ1-5
d_call: NA
cdr3_nt: TGCGCCAGCAGCCCTACGGACAGTTCGGATCAGCCCCAGCATTTT
cdr3_aa: CASSPTDSSDQPQHF

clone_size: NA
v_call: TRBV18
j_call: TRBJ1-3
d_call: TRBD1
cdr3_nt: TGTGCCAGCTCAGTCGGACAGGGGAGGACAGTAACTGGAAACACCATATATTTT
cdr3_aa: CASSVGQGRTVTGNTIYF

clone_size: once
v_call: TRBV13
j_call: TRBJ2-1
d_call: TRBD2
cdr3_nt: TGTGCCAGCAGCTCGGGACTAGCGGGAAGTCAGTTCTTC
cdr3_aa: CASSSGLAGSQFF

clone_size: NA
v_call: TRBV11-2
j_call: TRBJ2-2
d_call: TRBD2
cdr3_nt: TGTGCCAGCAGCTTAGTGGGGACTAGGGAGCTGTTTTTT
cdr3_aa: CASSLVGTRELFF

clone_size: NA
v_call: TRBV5-4
j_call: TRBJ1-5
d_call: TRBD1
cdr3_nt: TGTGCCAGCAGCGTCGGACAGGGTAATCTTCAGCCCCAGCATTTT
cdr3_aa: CASSVGQGNLQPQHF

clone_size: NA
v_call: TRBV13
j_call: TRBJ2-3
d_call: TRBD2
cdr3_nt: TGTGCCAGCAGCTTAATCATAGCGGGAGGGCCCACAGATACGCAGTATTTT
cdr3_aa: CASSLIIAGGPTDTQYF

clone_size: once
v_call: TRBV30
j_call: TRBJ1-1
d_call: TRBD1
cdr3_nt: TGTGCCTGGAGGCCGGACAGGAGGAACACTGAAGCTTTCTTT
cdr3_aa: CAWRPDRRNTEAFF

clone_size: NA
v_call: TRBV6-2/TRBV6-3
j_call: TRBJ2-5
d_call: NA
cdr3_nt: TGTGCCAGCAGCCTGGGCAGGTACCAAGAGACCCAGTACTTC
cdr3_aa: CASSLGRYQETQYF

clone_size: NA
v_call: TRBV19
j_call: TRBJ1-5
d_call: NA
cdr3_nt: TGTGCCATAGGCGCGGGGCTCAGACAGCCCCAGCATTTT
cdr3_aa: CAIGAGLRQPQHF

clone_size: NA
v_call: TRBV19
j_call: TRBJ2-1
d_call: TRBD2
cdr3_nt: TGTGCCAGTAGTATAAGAGGGACTAGCTGGGATGAGCAGTTCTTC
cdr3_aa: CASSIRGTSWDEQFF

clone_size: once
v_call: TRBV7-2
j_call: TRBJ2-7
d_call: TRBD2
cdr3_nt: TGTGCCAGCAGCTTAGATAGGACTAGGACCTACGAGCAGTACTTC
cdr3_aa: CASSLDRTRTYEQYF

clone_size: NA
v_call: TRBV4-3
j_call: TRBJ1-2
d_call: NA
cdr3_nt: TGCGCCAGCAGCCAAGGAGTCGCCGTCAACTATGGCTACACCTTC
cdr3_aa: CASSQGVAVNYGYTF

clone_size: NA
v_call: TRBV28
j_call: TRBJ2-7
d_call: NA
cdr3_nt: TGTGCCAGCAGGCCGACAGGCGTCTCCTACGAGCAGTACTTC
cdr3_aa: CASRPTGVSYEQYF

clone_size: NA
v_call: TRBV4-2
j_call: TRBJ2-1
d_call: TRBD2
cdr3_nt: TGTGCCAGCAGCCCATCTGCTAGCGGTCTCTACAATGAGCAGTTCTTC
cdr3_aa: CASSPSASGLYNEQFF

clone_size: NA
v_call: TRBV4-1
j_call: TRBJ1-2
d_call: NA
cdr3_nt: TGCGCCAGCAGCCAAGATCCCGGGGGACGGACTAACTATGGCTACACCTTC
cdr3_aa: CASSQDPGGRTNYGYTF

clone_size: once
v_call: TRBV28
j_call: TRBJ1-5
d_call: NA
cdr3_nt: TGTGCCAGCAGTTTCCCTAGACAGCCCCAGCATTTT
cdr3_aa: CASSFPRQPQHF

clone_size: NA
v_call: TRBV5-4
j_call: TRBJ2-5
d_call: TRBD2
cdr3_nt: TGTGCCAGCAGCCCCGGGGGGACCGGGGAGACCCAGTACTTC
cdr3_aa: CASSPGGTGETQYF

clone_size: once
v_call: TRBV29-1
j_call: TRBJ2-7
d_call: NA
cdr3_nt: TGCAGCGTCAGCAGCGTACACTACGAGCAGTACTTC
cdr3_aa: CSVSSVHYEQYF

clone_size: NA
v_call: TRBV19
j_call: TRBJ2-3
d_call: TRBD2
cdr3_nt: TGTGCCAGTACCATATCCCGGGGACTAGCGGGGGGGCTTTCCCCAGATACGCAGTATTTT
cdr3_aa: CASTISRGLAGGLSPDTQYF

clone_size: NA
v_call: TRBV5-6
j_call: TRBJ2-7
d_call: NA
cdr3_nt: TGTGCCAGCAGCTTCGGCTACGAGCAGTACTTC
cdr3_aa: CASSFGYEQYF

clone_size: NA
v_call: TRBV5-1
j_call: TRBJ2-4
d_call: NA
cdr3_nt: TGCGCCAGCAGCTTCGCGGGCGGCATTCAGTACTTC
cdr3_aa: CASSFAGGIQYF

clone_size: NA
v_call: TRBV19
j_call: TRBJ1-2
d_call: TRBD1
cdr3_nt: TGTGCCAGGGTTAGTGCCGGGACAGGGGAAATCGACTATGGCTACACCTTC
cdr3_aa: CARVSAGTGEIDYGYTF

clone_size: NA
v_call: TRBV29-1
j_call: TRBJ1-5
d_call: NA
cdr3_nt: TGCAGCGCTTATCGACAGCGTAATCAGCCCCAGCATTTT
cdr3_aa: CSAYRQRNQPQHF

clone_size: NA
v_call: TRBV3-1/TRBV3-2
j_call: TRBJ2-3
d_call: NA
cdr3_nt: TGTGCCAGCAGCTCTACAGGTGCATCCACAGATACGCAGTATTTT
cdr3_aa: CASSSTGASTDTQYF

clone_size: NA
v_call: TRBV19
j_call: TRBJ1-1
d_call: NA
cdr3_nt: TGTGCCAGTATCGCGACTTGGAACACTGAAGCTTTCTTT
cdr3_aa: CASIATWNTEAFF

clone_size: NA
v_call: TRBV5-1
j_call: TRBJ2-3
d_call: NA
cdr3_nt: TGCGCCAGCAGCAGCCGGGACACCCCTATCCCAGATACGCAGTATTTT
cdr3_aa: CASSSRDTPIPDTQYF

clone_size: NA
v_call: TRBV2
j_call: TRBJ2-7
d_call: NA
cdr3_nt: TGTGCCAGCAGTGCTAAGAATTACGAGCAGTACTTC
cdr3_aa: CASSAKNYEQYF

clone_size: NA
v_call: TRBV10-2
j_call: TRBJ1-5
d_call: NA
cdr3_nt: TGCGCCAGCAGTGAACTAGGCCAGCCCCAGCATTTT
cdr3_aa: CASSELGQPQHF

clone_size: NA
v_call: TRBV7-2
j_call: TRBJ2-1
d_call: TRBD2
cdr3_nt: TGTGCCAGCAGAACGGGACTAAGAAACAATGAGCAGTTCTTC
cdr3_aa: CASRTGLRNNEQFF

clone_size: once
v_call: TRBV10-2
j_call: TRBJ2-1
d_call: NA
cdr3_nt: TGCGCCAGCAGACTAAGGGGGGGAACAGGGAATGAGCAGTTCTTC
cdr3_aa: CASRLRGGTGNEQFF

clone_size: NA
v_call: TRBV19
j_call: TRBJ1-2
d_call: NA
cdr3_nt: TGTGCCAGTACAACAGGGTCTTCTGGCTACACCTTC
cdr3_aa: CASTTGSSGYTF

clone_size: NA
v_call: TRBV14
j_call: TRBJ1-6
d_call: NA
cdr3_nt: TGTGCCAGCAGCAAAACACGGGATTCACCCCTCCACTTT
cdr3_aa: CASSKTRDSPLHF

clone_size: NA
v_call: TRBV9
j_call: TRBJ1-2
d_call: NA
cdr3_nt: TGTGCCAGCAGCTCCCGTACGGGAGGCTACACCTTC
cdr3_aa: CASSSRTGGYTF

clone_size: NA
v_call: TRBV18
j_call: TRBJ1-5
d_call: TRBD1
cdr3_nt: TGTGCCAGCTCACCATCGACAGGGGATCAGCCCCAGCATTTT
cdr3_aa: CASSPSTGDQPQHF

clone_size: NA
v_call: TRBV5-5
j_call: TRBJ2-6
d_call: TRBD1
cdr3_nt: TGTGCCAGCAGCATGGGACAGGCGAGCTCTGGGGCCAACGTCCTGACTTTC
cdr3_aa: CASSMGQASSGANVLTF

clone_size: NA
v_call: TRBV6-1
j_call: TRBJ1-2
d_call: TRBD1
cdr3_nt: TGTGCCAGCCATCAATCGGACAGGGGGCTTGGCTACACCTTC
cdr3_aa: CASHQSDRGLGYTF

clone_size: NA
v_call: TRBV7-2
j_call: TRBJ2-3
d_call: TRBD2
cdr3_nt: TGTGCCAGCAGCTTAGTGGGACTAGCGAACACAGATACGCAGTATTTT
cdr3_aa: CASSLVGLANTDTQYF

clone_size: NA
v_call: TRBV6-5
j_call: TRBJ1-5
d_call: NA
cdr3_nt: TGTGCCAGCAGCACAGGGTATCAGCCCCAGCATTTT
cdr3_aa: CASSTGYQPQHF

clone_size: NA
v_call: TRBV7-9
j_call: TRBJ2-5
d_call: TRBD2
cdr3_nt: TGTGCCAGCAGCCTGGGGACTAGCGGGGCTGAGACCCAGTACTTC
cdr3_aa: CASSLGTSGAETQYF

clone_size: NA
v_call: TRBV19
j_call: TRBJ1-4
d_call: NA
cdr3_nt: TGTGCCAGTAGGAGCCCCGGGACTAATGAAAAACTGTTTTTT
cdr3_aa: CASRSPGTNEKLFF

clone_size: NA
v_call: TRBV11-3
j_call: TRBJ2-1
d_call: TRBD1
cdr3_nt: TGTGCCAGCAGCCGGAACGCTGGGACAGGGATGTTCTTC
cdr3_aa: CASSRNAGTGMFF

clone_size: NA
v_call: TRBV27
j_call: TRBJ2-5
d_call: TRBD1
cdr3_nt: TGTGCCAGCAGTTTCGGGTACAGGGGGCTAGAGACCCAGTACTTC
cdr3_aa: CASSFGYRGLETQYF

clone_size: NA
v_call: TRBV10-3
j_call: TRBJ2-1
d_call: TRBD2
cdr3_nt: TGTGCCATCAGTGTCAGCGGGATCACTTACAATGAGCAGTTCTTC
cdr3_aa: CAISVSGITYNEQFF

clone_size: NA
v_call: TRBV5-4
j_call: TRBJ1-6
d_call: TRBD1
cdr3_nt: TGTGCCAGCAGCAAGACAGGGTCCTCCTATAATTCACCCCTCCACTTT
cdr3_aa: CASSKTGSSYNSPLHF

clone_size: NA
v_call: TRBV5-6
j_call: TRBJ2-5
d_call: TRBD1
cdr3_nt: TGTGCCAGCAGCCCCTACCGACAGGGGAAAGAGACCCAGTACTTC
cdr3_aa: CASSPYRQGKETQYF

clone_size: NA
v_call: TRBV19
j_call: TRBJ2-7
d_call: NA
cdr3_nt: TGTGCCAGTAGTAGCGGGACGGGGGACTACGAGCAGTACTTC
cdr3_aa: CASSSGTGDYEQYF

clone_size: NA
v_call: TRBV5-4
j_call: TRBJ2-3
d_call: TRBD2
cdr3_nt: TGTGCCAGCAGCATAGCGGGGGGGCTCACCACAGATACGCAGTATTTT
cdr3_aa: CASSIAGGLTTDTQYF

clone_size: NA
v_call: TRBV28
j_call: TRBJ1-5
d_call: NA
cdr3_nt: TGTGCCAGCAGTCCACAAATCGGCAATCAGCCCCAGCATTTT
cdr3_aa: CASSPQIGNQPQHF

clone_size: NA
v_call: TRBV10-1
j_call: TRBJ2-1
d_call: NA
cdr3_nt: TGCGCCACCGGAGGTTTCCGAGGGGGGGTAAAGGTCAATGAGCAGTTCTTC
cdr3_aa: CATGGFRGGVKVNEQFF

clone_size: NA
v_call: TRBV18
j_call: TRBJ1-1
d_call: NA
cdr3_nt: TGTGCCAGCTCACGAACCGGGGTCCCTGAAGCTTTCTTT
cdr3_aa: CASSRTGVPEAFF

clone_size: NA
v_call: TRBV10-3
j_call: TRBJ1-4
d_call: NA
cdr3_nt: TGTGCCATCTCTCAGGGAAGGGGTGAAAAACTGTTTTTT
cdr3_aa: CAISQGRGEKLFF

clone_size: few
v_call: TRBV28
j_call: TRBJ1-3
d_call: NA
cdr3_nt: TGTGCCAGCAGTAAGGGAGGGGGTGGAAACACCATATATTTT
cdr3_aa: CASSKGGGGNTIYF

clone_size: NA
v_call: TRBV27
j_call: TRBJ1-5
d_call: NA
cdr3_nt: TGTGCCAGCAGTGTACAAGGGGGGGTCGGCAATCAGCCCCAGCATTTT
cdr3_aa: CASSVQGGVGNQPQHF

clone_size: NA
v_call: TRBV15
j_call: TRBJ2-2
d_call: NA
cdr3_nt: TGTGCCACCAGCAGAGACAGGGGGGAATTAACCGGGGAGCTGTTTTTT
cdr3_aa: CATSRDRGELTGELFF

clone_size: NA
v_call: TRBV28
j_call: TRBJ1-2
d_call: TRBD1
cdr3_nt: TGTGCCAGCAGAACAGGGGAGGGCTACACCTTC
cdr3_aa: CASRTGEGYTF

clone_size: NA
v_call: TRBV11-3
j_call: TRBJ2-1
d_call: TRBD2
cdr3_nt: TGTGCCAGCAGCTTAGAAATCCTAGCGGGGGCTTCCTACAATGAGCAGTTCTTC
cdr3_aa: CASSLEILAGASYNEQFF

clone_size: NA
v_call: TRBV7-8
j_call: TRBJ1-1
d_call: TRBD1
cdr3_nt: TGTGCCAGCAGAACAACAGGGGGGCAAGCTTTCTTT
cdr3_aa: CASRTTGGQAFF

clone_size: NA
v_call: TRBV29-1
j_call: TRBJ2-7
d_call: NA
cdr3_nt: TGCAGCGTTGAACTACCGCGGGCCGAGCAGTACTTC
cdr3_aa: CSVELPRAEQYF

clone_size: NA
v_call: TRBV18
j_call: TRBJ1-4
d_call: TRBD1
cdr3_nt: TGTGCCAGCTCACCGGGACAGGGTAATGAAAAACTGTTTTTT
cdr3_aa: CASSPGQGNEKLFF